These 17 T cell receptor beta chains were sequenced from one sample in a study of T cells in narcolepsy. Generated by immunoSEQ multiplex PCR, the TCRdb table keeps only in-frame clones and is missing some. The sample carries about 27,000 clones, 78% recorded once. Sequencing was performed on CD45RA- memory CD4+ T cells from PBMCs. All receptors derive from a human donor with narcolepsy.

The chain recombines TRBV5-1 with TRBJ1-4; TRBD1 might be the D (5 bases). This CDR3 region has 15 residues. V was shortened by 0 bases and J by 8 bases, with 14 bases between the two germline ends. CDR1 and CDR2 (germline): SGHRS, YFSETQ. The CDR3 DNA follows: TGCGCCAGCAGCTTGGTTGCAGGGCTAAACGAAAAACTGTTTTTT. Translation: CASSLVAGLNEKLFF.

The chain joins TRBV29-1 to TRBJ2-1; possible D gene TRBD2, 5 bases. Germline V gives CDR1 SQVTM, CDR2 ANQGSEA. Trimming removed 4 bases from V and 0 bases from J, with 16 bases in between. The CDR3 covers 16 residues. The CDR3 is CSVASPRASSYNEQFF. The DNA for the CDR3 is TGCAGCGTTGCGTCCCCGCGGGCAAGCTCCTACAATGAGCAGTTCTTC.

The V and J genes are TRBV7-2 and TRBJ2-3, with TRBD2 identical over 7 bases. This CDR3 region has 15 residues. Per the germline V gene, CDR1 is SGHTA and CDR2 is FQGNSA. V lost 4 bases to trimming and J lost 0 bases; unmatched junction nucleotides: 4. The CDR3 bases are TGTGCCAGCAGCTCACAAGCGGGGAGCACAGATACGCAGTATTTT. It yields the protein CASSSQAGSTDTQYF.

This clone was picked up one time. The rearrangement links TRBV6-1 to TRBJ1-1; D is unresolved. Germline lookup yields CDR1 MNHNS and CDR2 SASEGT. The V and J ends lost 0 bases and 4 bases respectively, with 15 bases between them. This CDR3 spans 16 amino acids. The CDR3 here is CASSEALRGVGTEAFF. CDR3 in DNA: TGTGCCAGCAGTGAAGCGCTTCGTGGCGTGGGCACTGAAGCTTTCTTT.

V gene TRBV6-1 combines with J gene TRBJ1-2; no reliable D call. The V gene lost 0 bases and the J gene lost 2 bases, with 10 bases spanning the gap. CDR1 MNHNS and CDR2 SASEGT come from the germline V gene. The CDR3 extends over 15 amino acids. In nucleotides, the CDR3 is TGTGCCAGCAGTGAAGCCCGCGTGGGGAACTATGGCTACACCTTC. Translated, it gives CASSEARVGNYGYTF.

Only a few counts were recorded for this clone. This chain uses TRBV2 with TRBJ1-3, with a weak D call TRBD1 (5 bases). Germline values: CDR1 SNHLY, CDR2 FYNNEI. Trimming left V 7 bases short and J 6 bases short, with 22 bases between. The CDR3 consists of 16 residues. CDR3 in amino acids: CASKDSGYPLKNTIYF. DNA of the CDR3: TGTGCCAGCAAAGACAGCGGGTACCCCCTGAAAAACACCATATATTTT.

The DNA for the CDR3 is TGCGCCAGCGGCGACAGTTTGAACACTGAAGCTTTCTTT. It yields the protein CASGDSLNTEAFF. The chain couples TRBV10-1 to TRBJ1-1; D possibly corresponds to TRBD1 (5 bases). This CDR3 has 13 amino acids. The germline V and J ends were trimmed by 8 bases and 0 bases, with 10 bases remaining between them. CDR1 is WNHNN and CDR2 is SYGVQD in the germline V gene (reference sequence).

The chain carries TRBV14 and TRBJ1-2, with 7 positions matching TRBD1. CDR1 and CDR2 (germline): SGHDN, FVKESK. The CDR3 length is 17 residues. Unmatched junction bases numbered 12, after V lost 1 base and J lost 4 bases. The CDR3 DNA follows: TGTGCCAGCAGCCAAGTTCCCCCAGGGGGGTTCTTCTATGGCTACACCTTC. Translation: CASSQVPPGGFFYGYTF.

Here the CDR3 DNA reads TGCGCCAGCAGCCCAGGATTGACAGGGTCCCAAGAGACCCAGTACTTC. It codes for CASSPGLTGSQETQYF. The genes are TRBV4-1 and TRBJ2-5, with 7 bases aligning to TRBD1. CDR1 is MGHRA, CDR2 YSYEKL, per germline. V shed 4 bases and J 1 base; nucleotides not matched to a gene: 9. The CDR3 is 16 amino acids.

In DNA, the CDR3 is TGTGCCAGCAGCCGGGACTTCGATCAGCCCCAGCATTTT. Translation gives CASSRDFDQPQHF. The rearrangement links TRBV6-1 to TRBJ1-5, with D possibly TRBD1 on 5 matching bases. Germline assignment: CDR1 MNHNS and CDR2 SASEGT. The CDR3 length is 13 residues. Trimming took 6 bases from V and 5 from J, leaving 11 bases between them.

The rearrangement links TRBV7-2 to TRBJ2-7; 7 positions match TRBD1. The CDR3 runs 15 residues. The ends lost 0 bases at V and 4 bases at J; junction bases unmatched: 6. CDR1 is SGHTA and CDR2 is FQGNSA in the germline V gene. The CDR3 sequence: CASSLAGTEDYEQYF. In DNA, the CDR3 is TGTGCCAGCAGCTTAGCCGGGACAGAAGATTACGAGCAGTACTTC.

The chain carries TRBV10-1 and TRBJ2-1; perhaps D is TRBD1 or TRBD2 (6 bases each). The CDR3 loop spans 15 amino acids. Trimming stripped 0 bases from V and 7 bases from J, with 13 bases between. The germline gives CDR1 WNHNN, CDR2 SYGVQD (reference sequence). The CDR3 bases are TGCGCCAGCAGTGAGTCGGGGGGCTTATGGAATGAGCAGTTCTTC. It encodes CASSESGGLWNEQFF.

CDR3 residues: CASSFLGRPTGGGGYTF. The DNA of the CDR3 is TGTGCCAGCAGCTTCCTGGGACGACCGACAGGGGGCGGAGGCTACACCTTC. V is TRBV7-2 and J is TRBJ1-2; 10 positions agree with TRBD1. V dropped 3 bases and J dropped 8; count of bases not matched to a gene: 15. There are 17 residues in the CDR3. The germline V gene encodes CDR1 SGHTA and CDR2 FQGNSA.

The chain employs TRBV18 and TRBJ2-1, with 11 bases aligning to TRBD2. V lost 4 bases to trimming and J lost 5 bases; unmatched junction nucleotides: 7. The CDR3 sequence is 16 residues long. The germline V gene encodes CDR1 KGHSH and CDR2 LQKENI. The CDR3 reads CASSRPTSGEHNEQFF. The CDR3 DNA reads as TGTGCCAGCTCACGCCCGACTAGCGGGGAACACAATGAGCAGTTCTTC. Looking up the rest from reference TRBV18 and TRBJ2-1 gives the full variable domain: NAGVMQNPRHLVRRRGQEARLRCSPMKGHSHVYWYRQLPEEGLKFMVYLQKENIIDESGMPKERFSAEFPKEGPSILRIQQVVRGDSAAYFCASSRPTSGEHNEQFFGPGTRLTVL.

The chain carries TRBV5-4 and TRBJ2-3; 9 bases are a match to TRBD2. CDR1 and CDR2 from the germline V gene are SGHNT and YYREEE (reference sequence). V gave up 0 bases and J gave up 11 bases; unmatched junction bases: 4. This CDR3 is 13 amino acids long. The CDR3 sequence: CASSLERGVGQYF. DNA for the CDR3: TGTGCCAGCAGCTTGGAGCGGGGGGTAGGGCAGTATTTT.

A few counts support this clone. The rearrangement joins TRBV6-1 to TRBJ2-7; no clear D. Between the trimmed V and J ends, which lost 0 bases and 1 base, there was a span of 13 bases. Germline V gene sequence: CDR1 MNHNS, CDR2 SASEGT. This CDR3 is built from 16 residues. Written as DNA, the CDR3 is TGTGCCAGCAGTGAAGCAGGAACACTGGGGTCCTACGAGCAGTACTTC. Translation: CASSEAGTLGSYEQYF.

V usage is TRBV6-6 and J usage is TRBJ2-7; D ambiguous. V was trimmed by 6 bases and J by 2 bases, leaving 2 bases between them. The CDR3 has 10 amino acids. CDR1 and CDR2 (germline): MNHNY, SVGAGI (reference sequence). This chain's CDR3 is CASRPYEQYF. The CDR3 DNA is TGTGCCAGCAGACCCTACGAGCAGTACTTC.